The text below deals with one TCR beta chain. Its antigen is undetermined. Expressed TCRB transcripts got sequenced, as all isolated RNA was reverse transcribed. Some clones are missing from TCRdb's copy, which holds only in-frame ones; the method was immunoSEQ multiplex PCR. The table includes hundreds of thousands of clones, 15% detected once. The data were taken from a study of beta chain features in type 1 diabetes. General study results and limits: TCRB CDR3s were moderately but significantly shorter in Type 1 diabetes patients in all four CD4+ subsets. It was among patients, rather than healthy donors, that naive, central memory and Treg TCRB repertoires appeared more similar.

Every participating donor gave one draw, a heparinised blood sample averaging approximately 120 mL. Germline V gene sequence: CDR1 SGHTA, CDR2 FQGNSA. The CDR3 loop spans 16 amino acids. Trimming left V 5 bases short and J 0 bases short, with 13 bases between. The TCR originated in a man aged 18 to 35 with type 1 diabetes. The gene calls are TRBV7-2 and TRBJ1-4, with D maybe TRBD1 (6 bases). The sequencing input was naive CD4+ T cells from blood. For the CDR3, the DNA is TGTGCCAGCAGCCTCCGGGGGGGCTCAACTAATGAAAAACTGTTTTTT. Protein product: CASSLRGGSTNEKLFF.